Sequencing of this T cell receptor beta chain was carried out in a study of Graves' ophthalmopathy and Graves' hyperthyroidism (dated by TCRdb to the late 2010s). In terms of the full investigation: Peripheral blood samples were taken at the time of initial diagnosis, before any treatment was given. For independent validation, a separate cohort was made up of about 18 hyperthyroidism patients plus 17 patients who later progressed from hyperthyroidism to ophthalmopathy. To explore V-J signatures distinguishing ophthalmopathy from hyperthyroidism, a discovery set of 100 patients (fewer than 45 ophthalmopathy, about 57 stable hyperthyroidism) was enrolled. In total, around 130 blood samples were TCR-sequenced: approximately 40 ophthalmopathy, some 75 hyperthyroidism and approximately 17 hyperthyroidism-to-ophthalmopathy patients. In roughly 6 hyperthyroidism patients, T-cell repertoires of thyroid tissue and blood were compared. The study used signatures of the TCR beta repertoire to tell Graves' ophthalmopathy apart from Graves' hyperthyroidism and to predict which patients would progress to ophthalmopathy. Following sample collection, hyperthyroidism patients were given methimazole at a starting dose of 30 mg daily, and ophthalmopathy patients were given high-dose intravenous methylprednisolone.

CDR1 SGHRS and CDR2 YFSETQ were looked up in the germline V gene. V is pared back by 6 bases and J by 2 bases, with 14 bases lying between the germline termini. Measured from the cysteine to the phenylalanine, the CDR3 is 14 residues long. Only the CDR3 portion is preserved as DNA: 42 bases, with reading frame beginning at the first base. What the study reported, not specific to this receptor: Sample size was not predetermined statistically, and investigators were not blinded to group allocation. Among expanded thyroid clonotypes with frequency above 0.001, most also showed up in blood, which suggests that blood repertoires may reflect the thyroid immune response. The 13-signature model separated ophthalmopathy from stable hyperthyroidism with roughly 88% sensitivity and 81.08% specificity in cross-validation, and 80%/75% in the test set. In validation, the model predicted ophthalmopathy progression with 55% to 71% sensitivity and roughly 72% specificity; some twelve predicted patients were CT-confirmed with GO in a median of around 6 months.

Remarks on this clonotype: Its specific antigen is unknown. Base qualities are not recorded, but no much larger clone differs from it by a single base.

For repertoire sequencing, the TCR beta CDR3 regions were amplified from RNA transcripts. The first round of RT-PCR was done with HTBI primers and the Qiagen OneStep RT-PCR kit, and was followed by a second round of multiplex PCR, then size selection and purification. Libraries were sequenced on an Illumina HiSeq2000 using paired-end 100 bp reads. Turning to the authors' computational methods: Reads were processed with SOAPnuke, discarding reads with adapters, uncalled bases, mean Phred below 15, or no exact constant-primer or identifier match. COPE v1.2.5 was used to merge high-quality paired reads. Unique nucleotide sequences were defined as clonotypes and aligned to IMGT TRB V, D and J references using MiTCR v1.1. The analysis was limited to V-J combinations with a frequency above 0.0001, which together covered around 99% of the repertoires. For each V-J combination, a TCR clonal expansion and chaos score was defined as F50 clonal expansion divided by the chaos observed in the TCRdist matrix. Welch's t-statistics and random forest were used to reduce features to 10 to 15 V-J combinations, which were fed into a naive Bayes classifier. The similarity between thyroid and blood repertoires was quantified using the Morisita-Horn index. Using fastp trimming at Q25 and MiXCR clonotype assembly, TCRdb reanalyzed the public sequencing data and kept in-frame beta chains. Rows with a matching CDR3 protein are joined into one entry that keeps the most common DNA and genes. TCRdb assigned the V and J calls; the authors' analysis was not used. Within this sample are 200,000 to 300,000 distinct CDR3 sequences, with 45% of them counted one time only. Together, the top ten hold over 40% of the sample.

Patients with ophthalmopathy had moderately to severely active disease, with a Clinical Activity Score of 3 or more, a NOSPECS grade of 4 or more, and a disease duration of less than 3 months. Patients with other autoimmune diseases, uncontrolled infections, pregnancy or lactation were excluded. Clinical symptoms, serum thyroxine, TRAb, thyroid ultrasound and orbital computed tomography were used for diagnosis. Ficoll-Paque density gradient centrifugation was used to isolate PBMCs from about 9 ml of fresh peripheral blood. Total RNA was extracted using Trizol reagent, and RNA quality was checked on an Agilent 2100 Bioanalyzer.

The sequencing sample was made of peripheral blood. The receptor chain draws on TRBV5-1 and TRBJ2-5; TRBD1 is a possible D gene, resting on 6 matching bases. The TCR was taken from an adult man with Graves' ophthalmopathy. The CDR3 reads CASNVRDKQETQYF. Here is the DNA: TGCGCCAGCAACGTCCGGGACAAGCAAGAGACCCAGTACTTC.